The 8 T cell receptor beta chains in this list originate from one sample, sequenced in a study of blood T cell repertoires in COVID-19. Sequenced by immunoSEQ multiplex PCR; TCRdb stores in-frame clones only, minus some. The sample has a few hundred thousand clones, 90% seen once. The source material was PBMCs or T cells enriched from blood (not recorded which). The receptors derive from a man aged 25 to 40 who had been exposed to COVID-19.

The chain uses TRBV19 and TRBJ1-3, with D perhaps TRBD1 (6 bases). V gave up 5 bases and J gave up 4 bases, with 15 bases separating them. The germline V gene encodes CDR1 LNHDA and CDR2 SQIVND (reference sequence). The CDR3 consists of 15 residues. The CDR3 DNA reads TGTGCCAGTAGTGAACAGGGAACTGTCGGAAACACCATATATTTT. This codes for CASSEQGTVGNTIYF.

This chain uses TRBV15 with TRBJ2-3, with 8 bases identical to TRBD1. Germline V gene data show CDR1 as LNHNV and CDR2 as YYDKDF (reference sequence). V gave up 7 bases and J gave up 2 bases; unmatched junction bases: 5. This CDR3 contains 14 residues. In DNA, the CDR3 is TGTGCCACCAATCAGACAGGGGCCACAGATACGCAGTATTTT. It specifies CATNQTGATDTQYF.

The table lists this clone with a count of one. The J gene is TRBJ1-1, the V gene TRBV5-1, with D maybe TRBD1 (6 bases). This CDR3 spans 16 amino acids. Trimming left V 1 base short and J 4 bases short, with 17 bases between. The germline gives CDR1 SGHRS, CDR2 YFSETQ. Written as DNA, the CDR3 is TGCGCCAGCAGCTTGATGACAGGCCCCGGGACCACTGAAGCTTTCTTT. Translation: CASSLMTGPGTTEAFF.

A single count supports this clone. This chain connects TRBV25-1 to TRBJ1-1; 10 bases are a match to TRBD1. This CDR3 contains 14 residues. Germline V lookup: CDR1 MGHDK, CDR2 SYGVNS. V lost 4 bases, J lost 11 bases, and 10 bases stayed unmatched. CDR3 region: CASSGGQGSLLAFF. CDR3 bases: TGTGCCAGCAGTGGGGGACAGGGGTCACTCCTGGCTTTCTTT.

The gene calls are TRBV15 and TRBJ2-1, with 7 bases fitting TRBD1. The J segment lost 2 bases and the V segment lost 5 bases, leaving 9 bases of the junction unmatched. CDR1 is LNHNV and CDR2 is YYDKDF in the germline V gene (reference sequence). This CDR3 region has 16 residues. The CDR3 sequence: CATSGPGTDPYNEQFF. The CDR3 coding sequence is TGTGCCACCAGCGGGCCCGGGACAGATCCCTACAATGAGCAGTTCTTC.

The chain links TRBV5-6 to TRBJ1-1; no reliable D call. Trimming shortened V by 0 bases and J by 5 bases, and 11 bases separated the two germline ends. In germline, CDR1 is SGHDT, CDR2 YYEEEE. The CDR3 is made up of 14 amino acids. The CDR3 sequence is CASSLGSYKTEAFF. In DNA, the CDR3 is TGTGCCAGCAGCTTGGGTTCATACAAAACTGAAGCTTTCTTT.

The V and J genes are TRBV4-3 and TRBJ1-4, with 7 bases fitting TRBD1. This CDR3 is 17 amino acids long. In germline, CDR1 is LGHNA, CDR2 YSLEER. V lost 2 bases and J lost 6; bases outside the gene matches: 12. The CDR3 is CASSQPSQTGVDEKLFF. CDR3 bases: TGCGCCAGCAGCCAACCGAGCCAAACAGGGGTCGATGAAAAACTGTTTTTT.

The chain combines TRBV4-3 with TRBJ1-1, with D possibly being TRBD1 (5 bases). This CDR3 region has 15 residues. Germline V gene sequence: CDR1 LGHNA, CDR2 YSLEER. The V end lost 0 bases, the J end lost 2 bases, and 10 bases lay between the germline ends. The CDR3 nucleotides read TGCGCCAGCAGCCAAGATCGGGGGGATAACACTGAAGCTTTCTTT. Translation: CASSQDRGDNTEAFF.